The present T cell receptor beta chain was sequenced within a study of CD8+ T cells in alopecia areata (dated by TCRdb to the late 2010s). Study-wide context: Treated patients were enrolled in an open-label pilot trial of oral tofacitinib at 5 to 10 mg twice daily for moderate-to-severe alopecia areata. TCRbeta CDR3 regions were amplified by immunoSEQ multiplex PCR using 35 Vbeta forward and 13 Jbeta reverse primers. RNA came from the PAXgene miRNA kit for fixed scalp, the miRNeasy kit for PBMCs, and the RNeasy kit for mouse skin. High-throughput TCRbeta sequencing was used to examine T cell clonal expansion in alopecia areata in both the C3H/HeJ mouse model and human patients. On the human side, TCRbeta sequencing was run on scalp tissue and on sorted CD4+ and CD8+ peripheral blood T cells from healthy controls and from alopecia areata patients with either patchy or totalis/universalis disease. In treated patients, disease severity was measured using the SALT score, which gives the percentage of scalp surface area affected. Scalp clonality was compared among normal scalp (n=4), patchy alopecia areata scalp (n=8), and alopecia totalis/universalis scalp (n=8). Patients stayed on tofacitinib for 6 to 18 months and then had 6 months of follow-up off drug so that delayed response and recurrence could be assessed. Patients on tofacitinib were biopsied at baseline and after 4 and 24 weeks of treatment, and several of the patients also had a later scalp biopsy.

What the time point label conveys for this sample: 24 weeks on oral tofacitinib. This sample's treatment or condition label indicates: oral pan-JAK inhibitor, 5-10 mg twice daily. Peripheral blood and lesional scalp punch biopsies were obtained from patients with alopecia areata. After PBMCs were isolated by density centrifugation and stained for CD3, CD4 and CD8, a FACSAria was used to sort CD4+ and CD8+ T cells. The cysteine opens and the phenylalanine closes a CDR3 of 13 amino acids. The sequence is cut down to CDR3 DNA, 39 bases in frame from base 1. Reading the germline V gene (reference sequence) gives CDR1 GTSNPN and CDR2 SVGIG. At the junction V is shortened by 5 bases and J by 7 bases; bases outside the gene matches: 6. Library preparation used the immunoSEQ multiplex PCR assay. To provide template for TCR sequencing, every sample had RNA extracted and reverse transcribed into cDNA. First-strand cDNA was synthesized with SuperScript III using a 2:1 mix of oligo-dT and random hexamers. A synthetic immune receptor repertoire was used to assess amplification bias, and residual bias was removed computationally. Regarding the original processing steps: Raw reads were preprocessed to remove errors, and CDR3 was defined according to IMGT conventions as the region from the conserved cysteine to phenylalanine. Clonality was computed as 1 minus the Shannon entropy, with the entropy normalized by log2 of the number of productive unique TCRs. CD4 or CD8 identity of scalp clones was inferred by cross-referencing scalp TCRbeta sequences with sorted blood CD4 and CD8 repertoires. The table was pulled from immuneACCESS by TCRdb, which kept in-frame rearrangements only. Such tables lose some clones; where checked, under half of the loss comes from unresolved V genes, and the rest has no known cause. That table gives V, J and clone size, and the DNA gave D and trimming. The sample has 150,000 to 200,000 clones on record, around three fifths of them singletons. Approximately 1% of the sample comes from the top ten.

Remarks on this clone: Its antigen has not been determined. One base away there is no much larger clone; base qualities are not given.

The study at large found these results: Lesional scalp, especially in alopecia totalis/universalis, showed higher clonality and more expanded CD8+ clones than normal scalp, suggesting antigenic drive. During tofacitinib treatment, many expanded lesional clones remained in scalp and blood, and this persistence may partly explain relapse after treatment is stopped. Scalp TCR repertoire analysis is complicated because resident alphabeta T cells in normal human skin are also sequenced, whereas mouse skin is dominated by gammadelta T cells. Shared TCR sequences between patients were less evident than in mice, which may be partly attributable to HLA diversity in the patient population. The treated cohort was small, with a single nonresponder, so links between baseline CD8+ expansion and response need larger studies. With tofacitinib, both scalp clonality and the number of expanded CD8+ clones among the top 100 scalp clones went down significantly.

The sequencing here drew on CD4+ T cells sorted from blood, taken at week 24, from a patient treated with tofacitinib. The TCR was taken from a human donor with alopecia areata. Recombination joined TRBV30 with TRBJ1-4; TRBD1 aligns with 8 central bases. The CDR3 protein: CAWEGQESEKLFF. The DNA sequence is as follows: TGTGCCTGGGAGGGACAGGAGAGTGAAAAACTGTTTTTT.